This T cell receptor (beta chain) is drawn from a study of shared T cell receptors in the human thymus. The V end lost 5 bases, the J end lost 2 bases, and 23 bases lay between the germline ends. Germline CDR1 reads SGDLS; CDR2 reads YYNGEE. The CDR3 is 17 amino acids. Measured with immunoSEQ multiplex PCR; TCRdb has only the in-frame clones, and not every one. The profile shows 500,000 to 550,000 clones, about four fifths of them singletons. This sample was shared with a second study, whose subject was human thymus T cells. That source adds: What appeared biased in thymic and blood repertoires was the usage of V and J genes.

The clonotype was recovered from a boy younger than two with a congenital heart defect. V is TRBV9 and J is TRBJ2-7; D perhaps matches TRBD2 (6 bases). Sequenced sample: thymocytes. CDR3 DNA: TGTGCCAGCAGGTCTAATGGGGAGGCAAGAATCGCCTACGAGCAGTACTTC. This gives the protein CASRSNGEARIAYEQYF.